These T cell receptor beta chains were read from a single sample in a study of blood T cell repertoires in COVID-19. The repertoire was sequenced with immunoSEQ multiplex PCR; TCRdb's copy has only in-frame clones and lacks some. The table includes roughly 280,000 clones, approximately 91% detected once. The sequencing input was peripheral blood. The receptors were sampled from a woman aged 25 to 39 with COVID-19, enrolled during active disease. Both conserved end residues are part of each CDR3. A D gene is named only where the DNA matches it firmly. Clone size, where shown, is once, few, many, or a class for clones that have expanded.

TRBJ2-3 | few | TRBV5-1 | - | TGCGCCAGCAGCCCCAGCGTAGCGGATACGCAGTATTTT | CASSPSVADTQYF
TRBJ2-5 | once | TRBV4-1 | TRBD2 | TGCGCCAGCAGCCATCCGGCTAGCGGGACGTACCAAGAGACCCAGTACTTC | CASSHPASGTYQETQYF
TRBJ1-2 | - | TRBV19 | TRBD1 | TGTGCCAGTAGTATTTATGACAGGGGAATTGGCTATGGCTACACCTTC | CASSIYDRGIGYGYTF
TRBJ2-7 | - | TRBV5-1 | - | TGCGCCAGCAGCTTGGACCCCGCCGAGCGGCAGTACTTC | CASSLDPAERQYF
TRBJ1-1 | - | TRBV5-1 | - | TGCGCCAGCAGGCCCAGGACAGCAATGAACACTGAAGCTTTCTTT | CASRPRTAMNTEAFF
TRBJ2-3 | - | TRBV10-3 | - | TGTGCCATCAGTGAAGCGAGAGATACGCAGTATTTT | CAISEARDTQYF
TRBJ1-2 | - | TRBV6-6 | TRBD1 | TGTGCCAGCAGTTACGTCCCCCGGGACAGCAACTATGGCTACACCTTC | CASSYVPRDSNYGYTF
TRBJ2-5 | - | TRBV28 | - | TGTGCCAGCAGTTTAGTACAGGCCTACCAAGAGACCCAGTACTTC | CASSLVQAYQETQYF
TRBJ2-1 | - | TRBV29-1 | - | TGCAGCGTTGTCCGACTAGTAACCTACAATGAGCAGTTCTTC | CSVVRLVTYNEQFF
TRBJ2-7 | - | TRBV6-2/TRBV6-3 | - | TGTGCCAGCAGTCTCCCGACTTACGAGCAGTACTTC | CASSLPTYEQYF
TRBJ2-7 | once | TRBV2 | - | TGTGCCAGCATACCGCGGGACTCCTACGAGCAGTACTTC | CASIPRDSYEQYF
TRBJ2-3 | - | TRBV5-4 | TRBD2 | TGTGCCAGCAGTACTAGCGGGAGCACAGATACGCAGTATTTT | CASSTSGSTDTQYF
TRBJ2-7 | - | TRBV30 | - | TGTGCCTGGAGTGTAGGGAGCTCCTACGAGCAGTACTTC | CAWSVGSSYEQYF
TRBJ2-7 | - | TRBV29-1 | - | TGCAGCGTTGGGGGGCAGGGAGCGTACGAGCAGTACTTC | CSVGGQGAYEQYF
TRBJ2-3 | - | TRBV30 | - | TGTGCCTGGAGTGTACTCGCGGGACGGGTAGATACGCAGTATTTT | CAWSVLAGRVDTQYF
TRBJ2-7 | - | TRBV30 | TRBD1 | TGTGCCTGGAGCTCCGGACAGGGTCCCTACGAGCAGTACTTC | CAWSSGQGPYEQYF
TRBJ1-4 | - | TRBV5-1 | - | TGCGCCAGCAGCCCCAGGGTTACTAATGAAAAACTGTTTTTT | CASSPRVTNEKLFF
TRBJ2-7 | - | TRBV24-1 | TRBD1 | TGTGCCACCAGCCGACAGGGGGGTTTCGGCGAGCAGTACTTC | CATSRQGGFGEQYF
TRBJ2-7 | - | TRBV28 | TRBD1 | TGTGCCAGCACTTTCCCATCCGGGACAGTTAAAGAGCAGTACTTC | CASTFPSGTVKEQYF
TRBJ2-1 | - | TRBV27 | - | TGTGCCAGCAGTTTGACCCTGCAGGGGAAACCGTTCTTC | CASSLTLQGKPFF
TRBJ2-5 | - | TRBV5-1 | - | TGCGCCAGCAGCCCGCCCAGATTCCAAGAGACCCAGTACTTC | CASSPPRFQETQYF
TRBJ1-1 | - | TRBV2 | - | TGTGCCAGCAGTGAAAACCGGGGGAAGATGAACACTGAAGCTTTCTTT | CASSENRGKMNTEAFF